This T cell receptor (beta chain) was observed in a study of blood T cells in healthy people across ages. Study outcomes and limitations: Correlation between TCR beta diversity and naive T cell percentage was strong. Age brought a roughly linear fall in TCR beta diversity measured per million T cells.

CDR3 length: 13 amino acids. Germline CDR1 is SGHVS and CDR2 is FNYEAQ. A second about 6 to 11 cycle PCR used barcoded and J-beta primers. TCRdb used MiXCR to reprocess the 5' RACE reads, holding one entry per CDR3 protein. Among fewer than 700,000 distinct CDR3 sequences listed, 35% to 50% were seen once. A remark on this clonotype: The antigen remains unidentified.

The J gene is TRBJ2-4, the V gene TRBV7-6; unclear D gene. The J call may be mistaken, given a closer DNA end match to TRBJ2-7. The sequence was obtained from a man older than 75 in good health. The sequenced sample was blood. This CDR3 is CASSLFEDCEQYF. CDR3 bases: TGTGCCAGCAGCTTATTTGAAGATTGCGAGCAGTACTTC.